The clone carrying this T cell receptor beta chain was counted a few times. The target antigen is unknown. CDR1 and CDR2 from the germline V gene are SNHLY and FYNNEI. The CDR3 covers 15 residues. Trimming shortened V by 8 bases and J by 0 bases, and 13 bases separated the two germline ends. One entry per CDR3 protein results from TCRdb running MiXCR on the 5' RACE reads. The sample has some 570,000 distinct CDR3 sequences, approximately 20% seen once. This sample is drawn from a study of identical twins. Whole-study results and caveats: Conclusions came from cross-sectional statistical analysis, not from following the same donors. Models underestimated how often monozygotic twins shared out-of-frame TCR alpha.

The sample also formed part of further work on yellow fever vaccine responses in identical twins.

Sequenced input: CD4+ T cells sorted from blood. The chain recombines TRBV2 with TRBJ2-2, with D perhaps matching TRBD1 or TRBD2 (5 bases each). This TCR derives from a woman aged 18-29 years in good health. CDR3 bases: TGTGCCAGCGTGAGGGGACCTCCGAACACCGGGGAGCTGTTTTTT. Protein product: CASVRGPPNTGELFF.